These 26 T cell receptor beta chains originate from one sample sequenced in a study of blood T cells in healthy people across ages. A J-beta primer mix and a sample-barcoded 5' primer were used in a second PCR of roughly 7 to 12 cycles. TCRdb reprocessed the 5' RACE reads with MiXCR, giving one entry per CDR3 protein. The table includes about 1,500,000 distinct CDR3 sequences, around 42% detected once. Sequencing used blood. The source of these receptors is a woman aged 18-29 years in good health.

The chain links TRBV15 to TRBJ2-5; D may correspond to TRBD1 or TRBD2 (5 bases each). The DNA end is a closer match to TRBJ2-1, so the J assignment may be wrong. This CDR3 region has 14 residues. Germline CDR1 reads LNHNV; CDR2 reads YYDKDF (reference sequence). The DNA of the CDR3 is TGTGCCACCAGCACACGGGGCAGCCAAGAGACCCAGTTCTTC. Encoded protein: CATSTRGSQETQFF.

Only a few counts were recorded for this clonotype. The rearrangement links TRBV10-3 to TRBJ1-5; D ambiguous. Germline assignment: CDR1 ENHRY and CDR2 SYGVKD. The V end was cut by 5 bases, the J end by 5 bases, with 10 bases between. CDR3 length: 13 amino acids. CDR3 DNA: TGTGCCATCAGTCCTCAGGAGTATCAGCCCCAGCATTTT. It codes for CAISPQEYQPQHF.

V and J are TRBV6-6 and TRBJ2-3, with D unresolved. The germline V gene has CDR1 MNHNY and CDR2 SVGAGI (reference sequence). The V gene lost 4 bases and the J gene lost 0 bases, with 17 bases spanning the gap. The CDR3 extends over 17 amino acids. CDR3 nucleotide sequence: TGTGCCAGCAGTTTACGTATAGTCGGGCGGAGCACAGATACGCAGTATTTT. Amino acid sequence: CASSLRIVGRSTDTQYF.

This clonotype was counted a few times. The junction shows a germline mismatch at one end, possibly a read error. The gene calls are TRBV2 and TRBJ2-7, with 7 bases fitting TRBD2. The CDR3 contains 14 residues. CDR1 and CDR2 from the germline V gene are SNHLY and FYNNEI. The CDR3 region has the DNA TGTGCCAGCAGGGAAGCGGGGATCTCCTACGAGCAGTACTTC. As protein: CASREAGISYEQYF.

This clonotype was counted a few times. The chain carries TRBV25-1 and TRBJ1-1, with no clear D. The CDR3 has 11 amino acids. V was trimmed by 3 bases and J by 11 bases, leaving 10 bases between them. The germline V gene has CDR1 MGHDK and CDR2 SYGVNS. The CDR3 region is CASSDPYGAFF. The CDR3 region has the DNA TGTGCCAGCAGTGATCCCTATGGGGCTTTCTTT.

The chain employs TRBV12-3 or TRBV12-4 and TRBJ2-6; TRBD1 agrees at 10 bases. The CDR3 runs to 17 residues. The junction had 7 bases not matched to a gene; V was cut back by 7 bases and J by 1 base. The CDR3 nucleotides are TGTGCCAGCATTCCGGGACAGGGGCAATCTGGGGCCAACGTCCTGACTTTC. Its translation is CASIPGQGQSGANVLTF.

V gene TRBV29-1 combines with J gene TRBJ2-1; D is unclear. Trimming removed 6 bases from V and 4 bases from J, with 16 bases in between. The germline gives CDR1 SQVTM, CDR2 ANQGSEA. The CDR3 has 14 residues. The CDR3 DNA reads as TGCAGCGTCCAGAGGTTAAGTGGGTACAATGAGCAGTTCTTC. Its protein product is CSVQRLSGYNEQFF.

The J gene is TRBJ2-7, the V gene TRBV5-1, with 7 nucleotides matching TRBD2. The V gene end was trimmed by 5 bases and the J gene end by 2 bases; junction bases not matched to a gene: 7. Germline CDR1 SGHRS, CDR2 YFSETQ. The CDR3 is 14 residues long. The CDR3 DNA sequence: TGCGCCAGCAGACACATAGCGGGTCCCTACGAGCAGTACTTC. Its protein is CASRHIAGPYEQYF.

The chain has TRBV10-3 and TRBJ1-2; 12 bases agree with TRBD1. With 5 bases clipped from V and 7 bases from J, the junction kept 5 bases outside the gene matches. The CDR3 runs to 14 residues. CDR1 is ENHRY and CDR2 is SYGVKD in the germline V gene. CDR3 residues: CAISPGQGAGGYTF. The CDR3 nucleotides read TGTGCCATCAGTCCGGGACAGGGGGCTGGTGGCTACACCTTC.

This clonotype has more than one count but fewer than ten. This may be a read error: a much more frequent sequence differs by one nucleotide. This chain links TRBV2 with TRBJ1-5; 12 bases are a match to TRBD1. CDR3 length equals 14 residues. The germline gives CDR1 SNHLY, CDR2 FYNNEI. The ends lost 3 bases at V and 6 bases at J; junction bases unmatched: 0. This CDR3 reads CASSEGQGAQPQHF. The CDR3 DNA follows: TGTGCCAGCAGTGAGGGACAGGGGGCTCAGCCCCAGCATTTT.

Comments on this clonotype: A much larger clone is a single base away; this may be a read error. The chain links TRBV10-3 to TRBJ2-1; possible D gene TRBD2, 6 bases. This CDR3 has 13 residues. The germline V gene encodes CDR1 ENHRY and CDR2 SYGVKD. Trimming left V 4 bases short and J 6 bases short, with 10 bases between. The CDR3 reads CAISVGTGNEQFF. The CDR3 DNA sequence: TGTGCCATCAGTGTGGGGACTGGCAATGAGCAGTTCTTC.

As concerns this clonotype: Its ends do not fully match the called genes, so a read error is possible. This chain uses TRBV12-3 or TRBV12-4 with TRBJ2-3; D gene ambiguous. The CDR3 is 15 residues long. CDR3 protein: CVSSLGRSSTDTQYF. As DNA, the CDR3 is TGTGTCAGCAGTTTAGGGCGTTCTAGCACAGATACGCAGTATTTT.

The genes are TRBV2 and TRBJ2-5, with 9 positions matching TRBD1. This CDR3 has 14 amino acids. Germline loops: CDR1 SNHLY, CDR2 FYNNEI. V dropped 5 bases and J dropped 6; count of bases not matched to a gene: 7. CDR3: CASSPDRGMKTQYF. In nucleotides, the CDR3 is TGTGCCAGCAGTCCGGACAGGGGTATGAAGACCCAGTACTTC.

The rearrangement links TRBV7-9 to TRBJ2-3; 8 bases map to TRBD2. V lost 5 bases to trimming and J lost 2 bases; unmatched junction nucleotides: 6. Germline loops: CDR1 SEHNR, CDR2 FQNEAQ (reference sequence). The CDR3 consists of 15 residues. For the CDR3, the DNA is TGTGCCAGCAGCCTAGGTAGCGGGAACACAGATACGCAGTATTTT. Protein: CASSLGSGNTDTQYF.

The genes are TRBV25-1 and TRBJ1-1; 12 nucleotides match TRBD1. The CDR3 is 17 residues long. In germline, CDR1 is MGHDK, CDR2 SYGVNS. V lost 3 bases, J lost 0 bases, and 5 bases stayed unmatched. For the CDR3, the DNA is TGTGCCAGCAGTGAGGCCGGGACAGGGGGCATGAACACTGAAGCTTTCTTT. Translating gives CASSEAGTGGMNTEAFF.

This clonotype was observed a handful of times. The chain couples TRBV4-1 to TRBJ2-3; 11 bases fit TRBD2. The CDR3 sequence is 18 residues long. V trimming: 5 bases; J trimming: 0 bases; junction bases outside the gene matches: 10. Per the germline V gene, CDR1 is MGHRA and CDR2 is YSYEKL. The DNA of the CDR3 is TGCGCCAGCAGCAAAACCGGGACTAGCGGAACTAGCACAGATACGCAGTATTTT. Translating it yields CASSKTGTSGTSTDTQYF.

A remark on this clonotype: An end of the junction differs from the germline gene, which may be a read error. The rearrangement links TRBV6-5 to TRBJ1-2, with D perhaps TRBD1 (5 bases). Germline V gene data show CDR1 as MNHEY and CDR2 as SVGAGI. The CDR3 runs 16 residues. The CDR3 is CAGSYSTHLPQGYYTF. The CDR3 nucleotides are TGTGCCGGCAGTTACTCGACCCATCTACCTCAGGGATACTACACCTTC.

The table lists this clonotype with a few counts. V is TRBV12-5 and J is TRBJ2-5; D perhaps matches TRBD2 (6 bases). The CDR3 contains 13 residues. The germline V gene encodes CDR1 LGHNT and CDR2 FRNRAP. Trimming removed 3 bases from V and 5 bases from J, with 10 bases in between. For the CDR3, the DNA is TGTGCTAGTGGTTTATCTGGGGGGGAGACCCAGTACTTC. Amino acids: CASGLSGGETQYF.

The V call is TRBV20-1, the J call TRBJ2-5, with D maybe TRBD1 (5 bases). The J call could be wrong; TRBJ2-1 is a better fit for the DNA end. The CDR3 length is 16 residues. From germline, CDR1 is DFQATT and CDR2 SNEGSKA (reference sequence). This chain's CDR3 is CSARKSRQRVQETQFF. Here the CDR3 DNA reads TGCAGTGCTAGAAAGTCGAGACAGCGAGTTCAAGAGACCCAGTTCTTC.

This chain uses TRBV7-9 with TRBJ1-4; 9 bases align to TRBD1. CDR1 and CDR2 (germline): SEHNR, FQNEAQ (reference sequence). The ends lost 5 bases at V and 4 bases at J; junction bases unmatched: 8. The CDR3 is made up of 16 amino acids. Written as DNA, the CDR3 is TGTGCCAGCAGCGGGGGACAGGGAGACATTAATGAAAAACTGTTTTTT. The encoded protein is CASSGGQGDINEKLFF.

There are a few counts of this clonotype. V gene TRBV20-1 combines with J gene TRBJ2-1; possible D gene TRBD2, 6 bases. Trimming pared 3 bases from V and 3 bases from J, leaving 9 bases between. Germline loops: CDR1 DFQATT, CDR2 SNEGSKA (reference sequence). The CDR3 has 13 amino acids. The CDR3 DNA reads as TGCAGTGCTAGCCCGGGGGTCTACAATGAGCAGTTCTTC. Amino acid sequence: CSASPGVYNEQFF.

V usage is TRBV4-1 and J usage is TRBJ2-7; 8 bases align to TRBD2. The germline gives CDR1 MGHRA, CDR2 YSYEKL. There are 15 residues in the CDR3. J lost 2 bases, V lost 1 base, and 4 bases had no gene match. The CDR3 DNA sequence: TGCGCCAGCAGCCAAGGTGATAGCGGGACCTACGAGCAGTACTTC. It encodes CASSQGDSGTYEQYF.

DNA for the CDR3: TGTGCCAGCAGTTATACTAGGGAGAATGAGCAGTTCTTC. Translated, it gives CASSYTRENEQFF. V gene TRBV6-2 or TRBV6-3 combines with J gene TRBJ2-1, with D tentatively TRBD2 (5 bases). The CDR3 length is 13 residues. Per germline, CDR1 MNHEY and CDR2 SVGEGT. V was trimmed by 3 bases and J by 7 bases, leaving 10 bases between them.

This clonotype turned up a few times. J is TRBJ1-4 and V is TRBV7-2, with 7 bases fitting TRBD1. CDR3 length equals 14 residues. The germline CDR1 and CDR2 sequences are SGHTA and FQGNSA. V trimming: 3 bases; J trimming: 4 bases; junction bases outside the gene matches: 2. This chain's CDR3 is CASSLGQINEKLFF. The CDR3 DNA sequence: TGTGCCAGCAGCTTGGGACAGATTAATGAAAAACTGTTTTTT.

This chain uses TRBV2 with TRBJ2-1, with 13 bases that match TRBD2. J gave up 6 bases and V 4 bases, and 6 bases lay outside the gene matches. The length of the CDR3 is 16 residues. Looked up from germline, CDR1 is SNHLY and CDR2 is FYNNEI. CDR3 in DNA: TGTGCCAGCAGTGCAAGACTAGCGGGAGGAGGCAATGAGCAGTTCTTC. Translating it yields CASSARLAGGGNEQFF.

This clonotype was found once. The chain uses TRBV9 and TRBJ2-1, with D tentatively TRBD2 (6 bases). CDR3 size: 16 residues. Germline V gene lookup returns CDR1 SGDLS and CDR2 YYNGEE. Deletions cut 0 bases from V and 7 bases from J, with 17 bases between. The CDR3 DNA sequence: TGTGCCAGCAGCGTAGGTGGCGGGGCGTTCGGGAATGAGCAGTTCTTC. Protein sequence: CASSVGGGAFGNEQFF.